This TCR beta chain emerged from a study of cytomegalovirus exposure and HLA in healthy donors. Study-level information: Prior work identified around 100 million unique TCR beta sequences in some 200 million T cells.

V lost 4 bases, J lost 14 bases, and 18 bases lay in between. The germline CDR1 and CDR2 sequences are SGHTA and FQGTGA. CDR3 size: 13 residues. Each donor was nominally healthy when sampled (though unrecorded immune exposures were likely). PCR primers comprised 60 Vbeta and 13 Jbeta primers. Data came from immunoSEQ multiplex PCR; TCRdb stores just in-frame clones and leaves some out. The sample shows 99,000 or so clones, 76% of them seen only once. Source material: PBMCs. This clonotype originated in a man aged 40-55 years in good health and CMV-seropositive. V gene TRBV7-3 combines with J gene TRBJ2-1; maybe TRBD2 (5 bases). For the CDR3, the DNA is TGTGCCAGCAGCTCCCAACACGGGGATGTAGAGTTCTTC. Translating gives CASSSQHGDVEFF.